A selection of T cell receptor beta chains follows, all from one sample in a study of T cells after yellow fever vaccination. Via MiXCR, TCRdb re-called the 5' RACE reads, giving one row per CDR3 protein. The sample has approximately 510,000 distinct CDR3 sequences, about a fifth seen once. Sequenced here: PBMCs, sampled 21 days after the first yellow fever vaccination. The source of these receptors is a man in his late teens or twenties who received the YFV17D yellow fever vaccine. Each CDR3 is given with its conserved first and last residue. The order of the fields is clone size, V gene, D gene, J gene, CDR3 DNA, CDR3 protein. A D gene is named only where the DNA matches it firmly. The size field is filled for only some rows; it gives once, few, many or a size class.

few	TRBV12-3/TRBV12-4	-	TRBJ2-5	TGTGCCAGCAGTTTAGAGTCCGGGGGCCGTGGGGAGACCCAGTACTTC	CASSLESGGRGETQYF
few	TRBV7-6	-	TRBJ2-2	TGTGCCCGGCAGGGGACCGGGGAGCTGTTTTTT	CARQGTGELFF
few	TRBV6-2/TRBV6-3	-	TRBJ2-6	TGTGCCAGCAGTTACGGAGGGCCCTTGGGTGGGGCCAACGTCCTGACTTTC	CASSYGGPLGGANVLTF
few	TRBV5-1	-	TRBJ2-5	TGCGCCAGCAGCTTAAATCCCGGGACACTCCAAGAGACCCAGTACTTC	CASSLNPGTLQETQYF
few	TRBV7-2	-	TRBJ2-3	TGTGCCAGCAGCTTATCTGGAGGGGGAAGCACAGATACGCAGTATTTT	CASSLSGGGSTDTQYF
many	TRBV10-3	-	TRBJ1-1	TGTGCCATCAGTGTCCCGGGGGTCACTGAAGCTTTCTTT	CAISVPGVTEAFF
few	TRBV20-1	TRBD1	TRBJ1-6	TGCTGTGCTCCCCCGACAGGGGGCCGACATAATTCACCCCTCCACTTT	CCAPPTGGRHNSPLHF
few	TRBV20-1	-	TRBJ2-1	TGCAGTGCTCGAGGAGGGGGTTGGGATGAGCAGTTCTTC	CSARGGGWDEQFF
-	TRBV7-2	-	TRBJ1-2	TGTGCCAGCAGGACAAATGTAGGGAACTATGGCTACACCTTC	CASRTNVGNYGYTF
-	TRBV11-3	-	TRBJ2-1	TGTGCCAGCAGCTCCCCACTAGGAAATGAGCAGTTCTTC	CASSSPLGNEQFF
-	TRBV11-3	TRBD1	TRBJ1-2	TGTGCCAGCAGCCGAAGGACAGGTCGTCGCTATGGCTACACCTTC	CASSRRTGRRYGYTF
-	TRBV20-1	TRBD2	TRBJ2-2	TGCAGTGCTGGCCTTAGCGGGGCCGGGGAGCTGTTTTTT	CSAGLSGAGELFF
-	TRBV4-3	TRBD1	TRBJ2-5	TGCGCCAGCAGCCAAGGCCCCGGGACAGGGCCAGCGGAGACCCAGTACTTC	CASSQGPGTGPAETQYF
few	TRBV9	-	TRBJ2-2	TGTGCCAGCAGCGCGGAATTGTCGAACACCGGGGAGCTGTTTTTT	CASSAELSNTGELFF
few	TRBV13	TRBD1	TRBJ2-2	TGTGCCAGCAGCTACCGGGACAGGGGCCTCGGGGAGCTGTTTTTT	CASSYRDRGLGELFF
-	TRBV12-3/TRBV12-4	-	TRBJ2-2	TGTGCCAGCAGTCTAAATTGGGGGGAGGAGAACACCGGGGAGCTGTTTTTT	CASSLNWGEENTGELFF
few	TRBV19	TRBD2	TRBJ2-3	TGTGCCAGTAGTTCCTCGGGACTAGCGGAACCGGATACGCAGTATTTT	CASSSSGLAEPDTQYF
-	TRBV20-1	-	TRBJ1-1	TGCAGTGCTAGAGAAAATTGGTCGAACACTGAAGCTTTCTTT	CSARENWSNTEAFF
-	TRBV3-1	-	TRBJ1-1	TGTGCCAGCAGCCCCAGTTCGGGACAAACTGAAGCTTTCTTT	CASSPSSGQTEAFF
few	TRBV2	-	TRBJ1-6	TGTGCCAGCAGTGTCGATAATTCACCCCTCCACTTT	CASSVDNSPLHF
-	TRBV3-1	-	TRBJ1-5	TGTGCCAGCAGTCGGGGGACTAGCAATCAGCCCCAGCATTTT	CASSRGTSNQPQHF
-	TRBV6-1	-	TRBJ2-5	TGTGCCAGCAGCCTAACGTTAGGGACATTAGAGACCCAGTACTTC	CASSLTLGTLETQYF
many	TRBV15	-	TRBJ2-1	TGTGCCACTTCAAACGGTCGGAGCTCCTACAATGAGCAGTTCTTC	CATSNGRSSYNEQFF
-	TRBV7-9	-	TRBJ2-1	TGTGCCAGCAGCCCGACGGCGGCAGAGCAGTTCTTC	CASSPTAAEQFF
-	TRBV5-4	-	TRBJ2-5	TGTGCCAGCAGCTTTGGCCAGGGAGAGTGGATGGAGACCCAGTACTTC	CASSFGQGEWMETQYF
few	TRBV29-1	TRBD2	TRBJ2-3	TGCAGCGTTTTACTACTAGCGGGGGCCCCGGACACGCAGTATTTT	CSVLLLAGAPDTQYF
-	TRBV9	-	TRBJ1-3	TGTGCCAGCAGCGTAGAAAAGCGCTCTGGAAACACCATATATTTT	CASSVEKRSGNTIYF
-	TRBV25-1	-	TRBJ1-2	TGTGCCAGCAGTGAATTTGGATCCATGGGCTATGGCTACACCTTC	CASSEFGSMGYGYTF